Sequencing of this TCR beta chain was carried out in a study of blood T cells in healthy people across ages. This CDR3 contains 17 residues. V lost 1 base and J 0 bases, leaving 14 bases between the germline ends. CDR1 is SGHRS, CDR2 YFSETQ, per germline. Primers used in a second PCR of about 7 to 12 cycles were a sample-barcoded 5' primer and a J-beta primer mix. TCRdb ran MiXCR on the 5' RACE reads and lists one entry per CDR3 protein. The sample gives 790,000 or so distinct CDR3 sequences, about 61% of which show up once; around a quarter is in the top ten. The chain uses TRBV5-1 and TRBJ2-1; weak D call: TRBD1 (6 bases). The specimen was blood. This sequence originates from a man between 40 and 49 years old in good health. The CDR3 here is CASSLFQGLSSYNEQFF. CDR3 sequence (DNA): TGCGCCAGCAGCTTGTTTCAGGGGCTGAGCTCCTACAATGAGCAGTTCTTC. The variable domain in full, with the rest retrieved from reference TRBV5-1 and TRBJ2-1, is KAGVTQTPRYLIKTRGQQVTLSCSPISGHRSVSWYQQTPGQGLQFLFEYFSETQRNKGNFPGRFSGRQFSNSRSEMNVSTLELGDSALYLCASSLFQGLSSYNEQFFGPGTRLTVL.